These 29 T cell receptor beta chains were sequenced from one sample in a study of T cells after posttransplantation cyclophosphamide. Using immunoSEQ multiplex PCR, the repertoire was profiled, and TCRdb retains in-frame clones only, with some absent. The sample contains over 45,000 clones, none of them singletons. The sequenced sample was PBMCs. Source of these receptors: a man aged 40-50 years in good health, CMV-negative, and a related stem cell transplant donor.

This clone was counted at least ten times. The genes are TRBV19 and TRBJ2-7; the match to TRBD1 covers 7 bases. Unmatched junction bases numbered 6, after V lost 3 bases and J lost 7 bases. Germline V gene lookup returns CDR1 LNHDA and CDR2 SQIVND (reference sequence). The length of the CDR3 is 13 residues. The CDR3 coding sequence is TGTGCCAGTAGTATGTGGGACAGTCAAGAGCAGTACTTC. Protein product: CASSMWDSQEQYF.

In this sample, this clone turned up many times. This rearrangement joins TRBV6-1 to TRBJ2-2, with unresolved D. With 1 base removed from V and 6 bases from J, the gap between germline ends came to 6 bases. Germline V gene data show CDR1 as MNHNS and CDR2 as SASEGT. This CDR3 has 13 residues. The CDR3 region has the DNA TGTGCCAGCAGTGAAGTTGGAGCCGGGGAGCTGTTTTTT. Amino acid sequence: CASSEVGAGELFF.

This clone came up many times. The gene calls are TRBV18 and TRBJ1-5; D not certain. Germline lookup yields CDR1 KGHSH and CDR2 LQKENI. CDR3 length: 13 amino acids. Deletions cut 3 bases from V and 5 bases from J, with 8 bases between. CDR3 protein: CASSPSRDQPQHF. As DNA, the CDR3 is TGTGCCAGCTCACCCTCGAGAGATCAGCCCCAGCATTTT.

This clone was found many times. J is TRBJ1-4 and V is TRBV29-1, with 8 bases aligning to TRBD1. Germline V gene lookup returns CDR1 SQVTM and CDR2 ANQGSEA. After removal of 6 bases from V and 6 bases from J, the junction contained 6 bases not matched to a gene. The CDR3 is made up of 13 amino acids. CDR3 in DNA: TGCAGCGTCGAGACAGGGGAAGATGAAAAACTGTTTTTT. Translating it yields CSVETGEDEKLFF.

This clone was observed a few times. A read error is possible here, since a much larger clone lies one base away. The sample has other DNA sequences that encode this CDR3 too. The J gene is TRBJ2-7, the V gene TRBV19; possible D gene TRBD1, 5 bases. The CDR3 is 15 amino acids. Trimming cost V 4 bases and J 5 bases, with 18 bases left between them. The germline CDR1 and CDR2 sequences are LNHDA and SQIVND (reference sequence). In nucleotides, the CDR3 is TGTGCCAGTAGTACCGAAGACAGAGGTTTCGACGAGCAGTACTTC. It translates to CASSTEDRGFDEQYF.

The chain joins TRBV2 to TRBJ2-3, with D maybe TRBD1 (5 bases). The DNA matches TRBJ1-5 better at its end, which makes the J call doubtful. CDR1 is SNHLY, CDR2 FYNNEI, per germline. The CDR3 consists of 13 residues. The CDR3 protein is CASKGRSTDTQHF. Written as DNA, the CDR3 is TGTGCCAGCAAGGGCAGATCGACAGATACGCAGCATTTT.

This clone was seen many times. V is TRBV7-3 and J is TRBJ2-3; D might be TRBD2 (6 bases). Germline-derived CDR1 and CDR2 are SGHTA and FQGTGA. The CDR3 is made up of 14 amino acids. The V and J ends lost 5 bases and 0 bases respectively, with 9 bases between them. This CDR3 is CASSPGTSTDTQYF. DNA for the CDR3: TGTGCCAGCAGCCCAGGGACTAGCACAGATACGCAGTATTTT. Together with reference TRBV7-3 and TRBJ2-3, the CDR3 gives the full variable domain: GAGVSQTPSNKVTEKGKYVELRCDPISGHTALYWYRQSLGQGPEFLIYFQGTGAADDSGLPNDRFFAVRPEGSVSTLKIQRTERGDSAVYLCASSPGTSTDTQYFGPGTRLTVL.

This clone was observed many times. The CDR3 region is CASSEYKNTEAFF. The CDR3 DNA reads TGTGCCAGCAGTGAATATAAGAACACTGAAGCTTTCTTT. The chain employs TRBV2 and TRBJ1-1, with D unclear. The germline V and J ends were trimmed by 2 bases and 1 base, with 5 bases remaining between them. CDR3 length: 13 amino acids. Germline CDR1 SNHLY, CDR2 FYNNEI.

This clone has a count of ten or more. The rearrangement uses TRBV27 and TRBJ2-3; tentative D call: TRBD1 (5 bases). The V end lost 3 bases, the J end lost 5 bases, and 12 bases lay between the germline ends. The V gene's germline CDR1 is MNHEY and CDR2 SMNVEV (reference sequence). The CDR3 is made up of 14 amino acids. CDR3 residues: CASSFSDNRDTQYF. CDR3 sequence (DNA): TGTGCCAGCAGTTTTTCGGACAACCGAGATACGCAGTATTTT.

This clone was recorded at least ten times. CDR3 coding DNA: TGTGCCAGCAGCGTCGGCACTATCAATCAGCCCCAGCATTTT. Translation gives CASSVGTINQPQHF. The chain employs TRBV9 and TRBJ1-5; no firm D call. The ends were cut back, 2 bases at V and 3 bases at J, with 9 bases in the middle. This CDR3 has 14 residues. Germline V lookup: CDR1 SGDLS, CDR2 YYNGEE.

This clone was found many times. The CDR3 here is CASGLGQGAYETQYF. CDR3 DNA: TGTGCTAGTGGCCTAGGACAGGGGGCTTACGAGACCCAGTACTTC. The chain recombines TRBV12-5 with TRBJ2-5; 11 bases agree with TRBD1. With V trimmed by 6 bases and J by 5 bases, 8 bases remained unmatched. Germline CDR1 is LGHNT and CDR2 is FRNRAP. The CDR3 has 15 residues.

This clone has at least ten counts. The CDR3 nucleotides are TGTGCCAGCAGCCTTAGCGGGAGGGCGATGGAGACCCAGTACTTC. It specifies CASSLSGRAMETQYF. V and J are TRBV9 and TRBJ2-5; 11 bases are a match to TRBD2. The germline V gene encodes CDR1 SGDLS and CDR2 YYNGEE. The CDR3 runs to 15 residues. V gave up 4 bases and J gave up 5 bases; unmatched junction bases: 7.

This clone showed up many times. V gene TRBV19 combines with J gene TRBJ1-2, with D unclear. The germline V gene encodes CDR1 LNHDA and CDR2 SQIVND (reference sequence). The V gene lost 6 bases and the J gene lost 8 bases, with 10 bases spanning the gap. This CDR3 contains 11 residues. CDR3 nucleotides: TGTGCCAGTAGCCCCCCGGGGGGCTACACCTTC. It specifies CASSPPGGYTF.

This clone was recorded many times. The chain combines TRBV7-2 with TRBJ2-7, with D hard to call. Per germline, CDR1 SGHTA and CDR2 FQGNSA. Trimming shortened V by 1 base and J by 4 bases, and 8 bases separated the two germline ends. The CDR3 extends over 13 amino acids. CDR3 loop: CASSLGLNYEQYF. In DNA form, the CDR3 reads TGTGCCAGCAGCTTAGGACTTAATTACGAGCAGTACTTC. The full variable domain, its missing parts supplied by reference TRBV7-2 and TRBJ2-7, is GAGVSQSPSNKVTEKGKDVELRCDPISGHTALYWYRQSLGQGLEFLIYFQGNSAPDKSGLPSDRFSAERTGGSVSTLTIQRTQQEDSAVYLCASSLGLNYEQYFGPGTRLTVT.

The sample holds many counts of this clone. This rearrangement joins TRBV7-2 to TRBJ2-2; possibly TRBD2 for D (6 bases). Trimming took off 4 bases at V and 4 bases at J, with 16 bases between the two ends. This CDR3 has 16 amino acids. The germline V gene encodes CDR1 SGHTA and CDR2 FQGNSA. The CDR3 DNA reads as TGTGCCAGCAGCTCCCTTTTGGGAGGCGGCACCGGGGAGCTGTTTTTT. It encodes CASSSLLGGGTGELFF.

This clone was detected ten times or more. CDR3 sequence: CASSLNIMVAGGNTGELFF. CDR3 DNA: TGCGCCAGCAGTTTAAACATTATGGTGGCGGGAGGGAACACCGGGGAGCTGTTTTTT. This rearrangement joins TRBV10-2 to TRBJ2-2; 8 positions agree with TRBD2. CDR1 and CDR2 from the germline V gene are WSHSY and SAAADI. The CDR3 is made up of 19 amino acids. V shed 5 bases and J 1 base; nucleotides not matched to a gene: 15.

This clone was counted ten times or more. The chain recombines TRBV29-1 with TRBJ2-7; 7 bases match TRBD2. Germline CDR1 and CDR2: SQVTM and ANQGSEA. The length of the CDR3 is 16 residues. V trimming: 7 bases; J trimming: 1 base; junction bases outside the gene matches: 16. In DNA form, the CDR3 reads TGCAGCGCGGAGTCGGGCTCGGGCGGGAGTTCCTACGAGCAGTACTTC. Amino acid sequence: CSAESGSGGSSYEQYF.

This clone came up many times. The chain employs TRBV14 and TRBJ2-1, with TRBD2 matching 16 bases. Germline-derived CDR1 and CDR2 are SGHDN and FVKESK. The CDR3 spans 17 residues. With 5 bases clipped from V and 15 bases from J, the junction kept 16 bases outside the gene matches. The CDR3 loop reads CASSSLLGTSGRAFLFF. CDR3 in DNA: TGTGCCAGCAGCTCCCTACTAGGGACTAGCGGGAGGGCCTTTCTGTTCTTC.

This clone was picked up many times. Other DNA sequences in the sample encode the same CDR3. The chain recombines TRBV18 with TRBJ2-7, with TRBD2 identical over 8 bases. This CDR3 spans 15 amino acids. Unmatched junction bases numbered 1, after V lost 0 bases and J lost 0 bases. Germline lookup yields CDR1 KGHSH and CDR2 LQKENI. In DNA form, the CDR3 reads TGTGCCAGCTCACCACCAAGCGGGAGCTCCTACGAGCAGTACTTC. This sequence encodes CASSPPSGSSYEQYF.

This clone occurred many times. The CDR3 region has the DNA TGTGCCAGCAGCTTAGAGGCTAGCGGCCAAGAGACCCAGTACTTC. Protein sequence: CASSLEASGQETQYF. V and J are TRBV11-2 and TRBJ2-5; 7 positions agree with TRBD2. The germline CDR1 and CDR2 sequences are SGHAT and FQNNGV. The CDR3 extends over 15 amino acids. V shed 0 bases and J 1 base; nucleotides not matched to a gene: 2.

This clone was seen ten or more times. The CDR3, as DNA: TGTGCCAGCAGCCTAGCGGGAAAGACCGGGGAGCTGTTTTTT. Translated: CASSLAGKTGELFF. The V gene is TRBV13, the J gene TRBJ2-2; TRBD2 aligns across 9 bases. V was clipped by 5 bases and J by 5 bases; unmatched bases: 3. The length of the CDR3 is 14 residues. Germline CDR1 PRHDT, CDR2 FYEKMQ (reference sequence).

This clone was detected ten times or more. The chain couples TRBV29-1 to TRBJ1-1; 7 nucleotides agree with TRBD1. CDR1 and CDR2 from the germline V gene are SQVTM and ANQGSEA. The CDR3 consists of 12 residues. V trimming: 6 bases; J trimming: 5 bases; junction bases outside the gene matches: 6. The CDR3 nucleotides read TGCAGCGTGGGGAAGGGGGCAACTGAAGCTTTCTTT. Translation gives CSVGKGATEAFF.

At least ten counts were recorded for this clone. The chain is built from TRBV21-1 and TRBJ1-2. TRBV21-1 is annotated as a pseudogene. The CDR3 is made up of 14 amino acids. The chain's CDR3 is CASSNTGGFYGYTF. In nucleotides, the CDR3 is TGTGCCAGCAGCAACACGGGAGGGTTTTATGGCTACACCTTC.

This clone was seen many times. CDR3 in DNA: TGTGCCTGGAGCGCAGGGAACACTGAAGCTTTCTTT. It translates to CAWSAGNTEAFF. This chain links TRBV30 with TRBJ1-1, with unresolved D. Germline values: CDR1 GTSNPN, CDR2 SVGIG (reference sequence). V was cut by 3 bases and J by 1 base, with 6 bases left in between. The CDR3 is 12 residues long. The complete variable domain, with remaining parts taken from reference TRBV30 and TRBJ1-1, reads SQTIHQWPATLVQPVGSPLSLECTVEGTSNPNLYWYRQAAGRGLQLLFYSVGIGQISSEVPQNLSASRPQDRQFILSSKKLLLSDSGFYLCAWSAGNTEAFFGQGTRLTVV.

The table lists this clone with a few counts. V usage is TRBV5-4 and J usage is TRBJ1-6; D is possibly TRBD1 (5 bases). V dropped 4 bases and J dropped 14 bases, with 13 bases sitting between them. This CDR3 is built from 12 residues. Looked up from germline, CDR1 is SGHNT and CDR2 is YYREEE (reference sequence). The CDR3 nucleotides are TGTGCCAGCAGCCCAGTGGCGGGGGCCCTCCACTTT. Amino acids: CASSPVAGALHF.

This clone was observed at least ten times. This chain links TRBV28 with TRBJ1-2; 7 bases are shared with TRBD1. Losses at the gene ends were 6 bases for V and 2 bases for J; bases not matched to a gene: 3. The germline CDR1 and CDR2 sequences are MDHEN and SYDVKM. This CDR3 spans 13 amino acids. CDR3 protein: CASSTGQNYGYTF. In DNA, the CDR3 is TGTGCCAGCAGCACGGGACAGAACTATGGCTACACCTTC.

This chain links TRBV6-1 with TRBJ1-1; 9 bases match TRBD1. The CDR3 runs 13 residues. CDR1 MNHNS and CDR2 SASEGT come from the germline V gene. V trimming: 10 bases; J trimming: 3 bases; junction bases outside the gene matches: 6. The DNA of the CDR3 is TGTGCCACTCGGGACAGGGTGGACACTGAAGCTTTCTTT. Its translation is CATRDRVDTEAFF.

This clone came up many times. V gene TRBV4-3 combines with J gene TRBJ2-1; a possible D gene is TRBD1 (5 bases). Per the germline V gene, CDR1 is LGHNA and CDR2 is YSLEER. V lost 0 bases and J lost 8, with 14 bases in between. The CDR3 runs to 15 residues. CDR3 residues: CASSQEEDSQHEQFF. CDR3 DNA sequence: TGCGCCAGCAGCCAAGAGGAAGACAGTCAGCATGAGCAGTTCTTC.

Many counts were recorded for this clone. CDR3 in amino acids: CASSLRLAGTDTQYF. Written as DNA, the CDR3 is TGTGCCAGCAGCCTAAGACTAGCGGGCACAGATACGCAGTATTTT. V usage is TRBV7-7 and J usage is TRBJ2-3; 9 nucleotides match TRBD2. The CDR3 contains 15 residues. Germline-derived CDR1 and CDR2 are SSHAT and FNYEAQ (reference sequence). The trim removed 5 bases at V and 1 base at J, leaving 4 bases unmatched.